This TCR beta chain was identified during a study of spatial heterogeneity in lung cancer. The time point is: blood at routine non-recurrence follow-up after resection. Tumor, nontumor lung or frozen PBMC supplied whole RNA, sequenced without sorting. At least ten counts were recorded for this clonotype. Germline V lookup: CDR1 MNHNS, CDR2 SASEGT. Trimming cost V 5 bases and J 2 bases, with 15 bases left between them. The CDR3 totals 15 residues. TCRdb processed the 5' RACE reads anew with MiXCR; each CDR3 protein has one entry. The sample holds some 41,000 distinct CDR3 sequences, over 9.5% seen once.

The V gene is TRBV6-1, the J gene TRBJ1-2; D gene ambiguous. The specimen was PBMCs, collected at follow-up. This receptor was identified in a female donor with early-stage non-small cell lung cancer. The CDR3 nucleotides are TGTGCCAGCAGTATAGGACTCCAAAGGAACTATGGCTACACCTTC. This encodes CASSIGLQRNYGYTF.